In its sample, the clone carrying this TCR beta chain was seen many times. Antigen: not known. Molecular barcoding with unique molecular identifiers was used for the TCRbeta library. Each CDR3 protein gets one entry after TCRdb re-called the PCR reads with MiXCR. The profile shows roughly 670,000 distinct CDR3 sequences, roughly 13% of them singletons. This record comes from a study of T-cell reconstitution after alpha-beta-depleted transplantation in children. General study points: Newly generated T cells supplied most T-cell counts and diversity one year post-transplant.

This CDR3 is built from 14 residues. Germline V gene sequence: CDR1 MNHEY, CDR2 SVGAGI. V shed 3 bases and J 9 bases; nucleotides not matched to a gene: 5. The specimen comprised PBMCs, sampled before TCRalphabeta/CD19-depleted stem cell transplant. This sequence was found in a girl aged 2 to 10 with congenital amegakaryocytic thrombocytopenia, due to receive a stem cell transplant. The chain links TRBV6-5 to TRBJ2-1, with TRBD2 matching over 10 bases. CDR3 nucleotide sequence: TGTGCCAGCAGTTATGGTCTAGCGGGAGTTGAGCAGTTCTTC. Encoded protein: CASSYGLAGVEQFF.